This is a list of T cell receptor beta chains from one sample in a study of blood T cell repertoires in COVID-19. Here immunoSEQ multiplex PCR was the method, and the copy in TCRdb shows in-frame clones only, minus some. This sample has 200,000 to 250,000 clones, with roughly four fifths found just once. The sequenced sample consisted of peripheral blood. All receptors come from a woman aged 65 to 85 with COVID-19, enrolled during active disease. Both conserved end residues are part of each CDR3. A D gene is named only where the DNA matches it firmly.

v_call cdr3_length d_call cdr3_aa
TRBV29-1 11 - CSVEERGEQFF
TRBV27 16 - CASSLSRGAGNEKLFF
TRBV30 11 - CAWTRNTEAFF
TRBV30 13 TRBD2 CAGTSGSTDTQYF
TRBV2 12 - CASSKRGGEQFF
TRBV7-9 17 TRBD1 CASSLWARTGSYNEQFF
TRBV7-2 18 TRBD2 CASSSSGGAESTYNEQFF
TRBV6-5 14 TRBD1 CALSDRADNQPQHF
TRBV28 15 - CASSLTLARSYEQYF
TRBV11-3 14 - CASSLAVNTGELFF
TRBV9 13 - CASSVEGFSEQYF
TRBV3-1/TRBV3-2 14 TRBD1 CASSQEGGKETQYF
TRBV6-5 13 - CASSWATNTEAFF
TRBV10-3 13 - CAMSRGIGETQYF
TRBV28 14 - CASRPPGGLAEAFF
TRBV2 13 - CASSREIQETQYF
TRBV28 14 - CASSLPRGYYGYTF
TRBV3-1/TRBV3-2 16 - CASSHHGAAGQDTQYF
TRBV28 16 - CASSSGAQGFEETQYF
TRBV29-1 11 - CSVGEYQTQYF
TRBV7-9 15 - CASSLSFATNEKLFF
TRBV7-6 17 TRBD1 CASSLGLQGAGQSEQFF
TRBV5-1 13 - CASSTPSSYEQYF
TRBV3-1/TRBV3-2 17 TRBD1 CASSQISRGQANEKLFF
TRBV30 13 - CAWKLGLRTEAFF
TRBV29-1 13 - CSVASERYTEQFF
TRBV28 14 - CASLAEYSGNTIYF
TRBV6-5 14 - CASSYSISVTEAFF
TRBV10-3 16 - CAISDPSSAPRLEQFF
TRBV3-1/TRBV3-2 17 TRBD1 CASSQDRKGTVNTEAFF
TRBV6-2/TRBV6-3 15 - CASSYIGGWNQPQHF
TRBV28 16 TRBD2 CASREGTTGTYNEQFF
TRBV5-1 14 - CASSLGVTNTEAFF
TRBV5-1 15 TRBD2 CASSSTGGATETQYF
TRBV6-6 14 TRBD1 CASSRQGADTEAFF
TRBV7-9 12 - CASSLLGGGYTF
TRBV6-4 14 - CASSPNIGNTEAFF
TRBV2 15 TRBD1 CASIYGTGDYNEQFF
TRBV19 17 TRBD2 CASSIRGGSPPGNEQFF
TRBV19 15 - CASSMGLAGTGELFF
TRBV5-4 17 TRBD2 CASSRLAGGLGANVLTF
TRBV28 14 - CASSLGHPNQPQHF
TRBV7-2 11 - CASSTAYEQYF
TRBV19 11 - CASAGDYGYTF
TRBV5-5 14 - CASSGTWLNYGYTF
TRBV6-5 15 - CASSYNPGAMIEQFF